The rows below give T cell receptor beta chains drawn from one sample of a study of T cells in Graves' hyperthyroidism and ophthalmopathy. Each CDR3 protein is one row after TCRdb ran MiXCR on the multiplex PCR reads. The table lists about 420,000 distinct CDR3 sequences, 15% to 19% of them singletons. The sequencing input was blood. Source of these receptors: a woman aged 18-29 years with Graves' hyperthyroidism. Each CDR3 is given without its conserved first and last residue.

v_call cdr3_aa
TRBV20-1 SAKASYEQY
TRBV12-3/TRBV12-4 ASLGGGNTGELF
TRBV7-9 ASSQPGQAYEQY
TRBV6-1 ASSPGLAEPYEQY
TRBV30 AWTLGSEQY
TRBV7-9 ANSRQGYGYT
TRBV19 ASSNNRGTGELF
TRBV20-1 SATTGGREQY
TRBV3-1 ASSQDWDRLGNTIY
TRBV6-1 ASAPFGGPQNEQF
TRBV19 ASSLAGQGADTQY
TRBV11-3 ASSSRTKNIQY
TRBV18 ASSPSPGGYT
TRBV28 ASSFLRDSSYNEQF
TRBV12-5 ASGLGEQVNQPQH
TRBV25-1 ASSGTSGSGSDTQY
TRBV7-6 ASRRDGRACEQY
TRBV20-1 SARDTGTGPYNEQF
TRBV2 AITGQGNQPQH
TRBV4-1 ASSRAGQGGYT
TRBV18 ASSPPGHLTGELF
TRBV4-2 ASSHPRGTGGNEQF
TRBV10-3 ATRDSAPRNEQF
TRBV5-5 ASSLMKNTGELF
TRBV6-1 ASSEFYSRESVDEQF
TRBV3-1 ASSRGRLTYNEQF
TRBV20-1 SASPGQRREQY
TRBV12-3/TRBV12-4 ASSLGGVGSPNEKLF
TRBV2 ASRPGQGVDTQY
TRBV3-1 ASSQDNRGRADSPLH
TRBV5-4 ASTYGEDEQF
TRBV19 ASSVHWTGLNQPQH
TRBV5-4 ATTRLTGADEQY
TRBV19 ASIKVGQGGYGYT
TRBV27 ASSLALGGLIYNEQF
TRBV20-1 SAKSGSAYNEQF
TRBV9 ASSGGLLSGANVLT
TRBV3-1 ASSHGGGGTEAF
TRBV9 ASSPTGTATNYEQY
TRBV10-1 ASSEGDSGTQY
TRBV20-1 SARPGAANSPLH
TRBV27 ASSPPDRGRENGYT
TRBV7-9 ASSPGTGLGNEQF
TRBV19 ASSTTAGWGTEAF
TRBV18 ASSLETGNQPQH
TRBV7-6 ASSASSTGGYNQPQH
TRBV10-3 AINPGTGGKEQF
TRBV3-1 ASSQPSTDTQY
TRBV5-1 ASSLRTSGGLSTDTQY
TRBV11-1 ASSLAPRRDYGYT